This entry concerns a single T cell receptor (beta chain). TCRdb independently ran MiXCR on the 5' RACE reads; one entry per CDR3 protein. This sample has fewer than 250,000 distinct CDR3 sequences, with roughly 32% found just once. There are 13 residues in the CDR3. Per the germline V gene, CDR1 is SQVTM and CDR2 is ANQGSEA. V was cut by 6 bases and J by 2 bases, with 12 bases left in between. The record originates from a study of CD8 T cells in ankylosing spondylitis. Material for sequencing was blood, either unsorted or a sorted T cell fraction (not recorded which). The chain carries TRBV29-1 and TRBJ2-3; D might be TRBD2 (6 bases). The receptor was isolated from a male donor with ankylosing spondylitis or in good health (not recorded which). The CDR3 is CSVKLDYTDTQYF. The CDR3 DNA is TGCAGCGTGAAGCTGGACTACACAGATACGCAGTATTTT.